A few counts support the clone carrying this T cell receptor beta chain. Generated by immunoSEQ multiplex PCR, the TCRdb table keeps only in-frame clones and is missing some. Among approximately 730,000 clones listed, 70% to 90% were seen once. The sample comes from a study of shared T cell receptors in the human thymus. The CDR3 has 16 residues. The V end was cut by 2 bases, the J end by 5 bases, with 18 bases between. Per germline, CDR1 KGHSH and CDR2 LQKENI. This sample was also put to use in a study of human thymus T cells. According to that study: Healthy Finnish infants undergoing corrective surgery for congenital heart defects provided the donor material. Corrective cardiac surgery supplied the resected thymus tissue. In thymic and blood repertoires alike, V and J usage looked biased. There were highly overlapping thymic repertoires among unrelated individuals, as related research reported.

This sequence joins TRBV18 and TRBJ1-2; D perhaps matches TRBD1 (5 bases). The sample taken for sequencing was thymocytes. The receptor was derived from a girl less than two years old with a congenital heart defect. DNA for the CDR3: TGTGCCAGCTCACCAAATGGGGCGCGACCCCTATATGGCTACACCTTC. Encoded protein: CASSPNGARPLYGYTF.